A selection of T cell receptor beta chains follows, all from one sample in a study of Ad26.COV2.S vaccination and SARS-CoV-2 variants. Here immunoSEQ multiplex PCR was the method, and the copy in TCRdb shows in-frame clones only, minus some. The table has about 680,000 clones, around 90% seen once; the top ten hold approximately 1.5%. The source was peripheral blood, collected in a trial of Ad26.COV2.S vaccine versus placebo. Source of these receptors: a person between 18 and 65 years old who received the Ad26.COV2.S COVID-19 vaccine or a placebo. CDR3s leave out the opening cysteine and the closing phenylalanine or tryptophan.

v_call | cdr3_aa
TRBV19 | ASSGTGNQPQH
TRBV7-2 | ASSSDRAGTGELF
TRBV28 | ASSFRTGGGEKLF
TRBV19 | ASSPRASPGDTQY
TRBV12-2 | ASRLASKNIQY
TRBV4-2 | ASSGGQRGPYNEQF
TRBV5-1 | ASSLAAGQINSPLH
TRBV7-9 | ASSLGPETYGYT
TRBV7-6 | ASSSGSNTGELF
TRBV29-1 | SVQTGSYEQY
TRBV20-1 | SARGFSEAF
TRBV5-1 | ASSPLGTVNEQF
TRBV2 | ASSDSNQPQH
TRBV19 | ASSPPPRTSNNEQF
TRBV9 | ASSVGDYSNQPQH
TRBV4-3 | ASSHDRGADTQY
TRBV11-3 | ASSRDRAVNEQF
TRBV4-3 | ASSQELALQAGELF
TRBV18 | ASSLSGTGLEAF
TRBV7-2 | ATHERLASETQY
TRBV4-2 | ASSQDQSHRGYT
TRBV7-2 | ASSLVAKRGNEQF
TRBV6-2/TRBV6-3 | ASSSPTGRAYNEQF
TRBV27 | ASSFGGPYNEQF
TRBV27 | ASSPFPLVEAF
TRBV6-2/TRBV6-3 | ASSYPRTGPTQPQH
TRBV21-1 | ASSKAGNRTGELF
TRBV11-2 | ASSSLTGSYNEQF
TRBV7-2 | ASSPSGTVSYEQY
TRBV6-6 | ASIRDQSYEQY
TRBV4-2 | ASSQEGGGPDLQETQY
TRBV13 | ASSLAPGLAGGRETQY
TRBV7-2 | ASSFTGKEPQH
TRBV6-5 | ASSLQGHGADTQY
TRBV27 | ASRRYPWDNQPQH
TRBV4-3 | ASSQEGGAYGYT
TRBV7-2 | ASSPAGTGVSYEQY
TRBV7-9 | ASSARQGYYEQY
TRBV12-5 | ASGLESYTEAF
TRBV30 | AWRAGSSSTYNEQF
TRBV11-2 | ASSLRGTIATNEKLF
TRBV7-9 | ASSLAFTGYGYT
TRBV7-2 | ASSLAGFGNQPQH
TRBV6-2/TRBV6-3 | ASSYVGQQETQY
TRBV24-1 | ATSGGQGGLMKTQY
TRBV24-1 | ATSQGTGGTDTQY
TRBV5-1 | ASSSWTSGTYEQY
TRBV19 | ASSISGTGLATNEKLF
TRBV19 | ASSLGHYNEQF
TRBV6-5 | ASSFSDRFSTGELF
TRBV30 | AASGSGTDTQY
TRBV7-2 | ASSSLGINYGYT
TRBV6-5 | ASGYLASYEQY
TRBV20-1 | SALATYEQY
TRBV7-2 | ASSPQPAGGEKLF